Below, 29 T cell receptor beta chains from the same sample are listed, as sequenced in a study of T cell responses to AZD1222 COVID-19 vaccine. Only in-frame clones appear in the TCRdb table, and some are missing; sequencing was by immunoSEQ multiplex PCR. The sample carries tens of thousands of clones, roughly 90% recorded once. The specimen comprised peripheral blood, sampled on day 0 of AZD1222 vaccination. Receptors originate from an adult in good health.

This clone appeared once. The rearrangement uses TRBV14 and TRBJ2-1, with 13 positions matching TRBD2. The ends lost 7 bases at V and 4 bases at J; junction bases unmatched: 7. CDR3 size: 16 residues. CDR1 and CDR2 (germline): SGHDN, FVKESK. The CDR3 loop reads CASTLGLAGAYNEQFF. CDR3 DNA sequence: TGTGCCAGCACCCTTGGACTAGCGGGAGCTTACAATGAGCAGTTCTTC.

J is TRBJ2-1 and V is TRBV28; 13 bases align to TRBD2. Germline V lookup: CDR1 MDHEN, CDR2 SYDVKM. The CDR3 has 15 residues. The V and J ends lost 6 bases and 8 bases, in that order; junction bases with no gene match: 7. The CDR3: CASSPGLAGVYEQFF. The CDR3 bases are TGTGCCAGCAGCCCCGGACTAGCGGGAGTTTATGAGCAGTTCTTC.

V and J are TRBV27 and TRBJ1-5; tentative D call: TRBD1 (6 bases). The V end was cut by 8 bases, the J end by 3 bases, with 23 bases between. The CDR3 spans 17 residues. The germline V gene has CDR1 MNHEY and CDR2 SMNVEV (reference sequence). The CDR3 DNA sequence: TGTGCCAGCTCGAACCACCGCGGGGGGCAAACCAATCAGCCCCAGCATTTT. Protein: CASSNHRGGQTNQPQHF.

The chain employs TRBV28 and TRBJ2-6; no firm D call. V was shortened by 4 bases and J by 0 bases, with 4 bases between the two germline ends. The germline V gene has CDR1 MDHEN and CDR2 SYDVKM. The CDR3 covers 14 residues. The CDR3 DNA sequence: TGTGCCAGCAGTTGGATCTCTGGGGCCAACGTCCTGACTTTC. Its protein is CASSWISGANVLTF.

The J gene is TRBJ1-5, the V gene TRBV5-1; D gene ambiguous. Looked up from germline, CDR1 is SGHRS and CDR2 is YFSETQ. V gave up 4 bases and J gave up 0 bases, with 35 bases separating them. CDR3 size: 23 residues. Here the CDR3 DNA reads TGCGCCAGCAGCGGTTGGTGGGCGCAGCCCACGCACCTGTCGTTATCTAGCAATCAGCCCCAGCATTTT. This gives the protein CASSGWWAQPTHLSLSSNQPQHF.

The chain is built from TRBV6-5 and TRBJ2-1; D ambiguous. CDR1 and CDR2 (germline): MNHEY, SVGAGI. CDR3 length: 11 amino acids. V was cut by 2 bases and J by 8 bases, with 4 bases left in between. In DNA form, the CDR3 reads TGTGCCAGCAGTTACCGGGATGAGCAGTTCTTC. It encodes CASSYRDEQFF.

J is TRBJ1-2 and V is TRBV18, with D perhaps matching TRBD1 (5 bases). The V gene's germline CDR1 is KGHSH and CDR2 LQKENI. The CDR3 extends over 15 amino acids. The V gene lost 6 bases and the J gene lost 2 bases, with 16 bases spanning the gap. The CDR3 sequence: CASSSWRGSNYGYTF. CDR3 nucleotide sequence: TGTGCCAGCTCCTCTTGGCGGGGGAGCAACTATGGCTACACCTTC. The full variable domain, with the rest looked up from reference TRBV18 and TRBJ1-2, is NAGVMQNPRHLVRRRGQEARLRCSPMKGHSHVYWYRQLPEEGLKFMVYLQKENIIDESGMPKERFSAEFPKEGPSILRIQQVVRGDSAAYFCASSSWRGSNYGYTFGSGTRLTVV.

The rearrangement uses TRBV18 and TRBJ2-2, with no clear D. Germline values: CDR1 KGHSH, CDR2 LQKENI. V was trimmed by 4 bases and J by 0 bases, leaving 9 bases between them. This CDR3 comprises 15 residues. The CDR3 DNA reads TGTGCCAGCTCACAAGGACGGGCGAACACCGGGGAGCTGTTTTTT. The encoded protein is CASSQGRANTGELFF.

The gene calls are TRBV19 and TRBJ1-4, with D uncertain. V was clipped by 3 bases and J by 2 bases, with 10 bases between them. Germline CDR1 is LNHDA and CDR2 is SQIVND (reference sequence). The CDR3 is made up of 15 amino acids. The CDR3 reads CASSIVSATNEKLFF. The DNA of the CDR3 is TGTGCCAGTAGTATCGTTTCAGCTACTAATGAAAAACTGTTTTTT.

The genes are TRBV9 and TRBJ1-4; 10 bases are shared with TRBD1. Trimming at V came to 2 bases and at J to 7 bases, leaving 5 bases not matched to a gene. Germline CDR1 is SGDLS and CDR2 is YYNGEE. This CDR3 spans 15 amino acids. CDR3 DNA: TGTGCCAGCAGCGTGGGACAGGGGCGGGGTGAAAAACTGTTTTTT. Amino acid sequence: CASSVGQGRGEKLFF. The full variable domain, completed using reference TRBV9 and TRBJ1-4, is DSGVTQTPKHLITATGQRVTLRCSPRSGDLSVYWYQQSLDQGLQFLIQYYNGEERAKGNILERFSAQQFPDLHSELNLSSLELGDSALYFCASSVGQGRGEKLFFGSGTQLSVL.

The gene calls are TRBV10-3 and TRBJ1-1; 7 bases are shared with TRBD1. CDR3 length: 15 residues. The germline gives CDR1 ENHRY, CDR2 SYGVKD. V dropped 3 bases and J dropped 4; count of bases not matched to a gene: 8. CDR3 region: CAISDKGAISTEAFF. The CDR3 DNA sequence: TGTGCCATCAGTGATAAGGGGGCAATATCCACTGAAGCTTTCTTT.

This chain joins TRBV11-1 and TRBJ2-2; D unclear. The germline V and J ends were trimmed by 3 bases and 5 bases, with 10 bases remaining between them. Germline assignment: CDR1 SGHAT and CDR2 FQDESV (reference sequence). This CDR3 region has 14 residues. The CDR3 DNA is TGTGCCAGCAGCTTGGGAATGGGGACCGGGGAGCTGTTTTTT. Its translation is CASSLGMGTGELFF.

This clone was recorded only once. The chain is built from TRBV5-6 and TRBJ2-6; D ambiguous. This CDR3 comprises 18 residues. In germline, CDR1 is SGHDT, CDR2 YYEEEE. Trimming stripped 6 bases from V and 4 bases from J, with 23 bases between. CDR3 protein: CASNPRTSLGLGANVLTF. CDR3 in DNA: TGTGCCAGCAACCCCCGTACCTCACTGGGGTTGGGGGCCAACGTCCTGACTTTC.

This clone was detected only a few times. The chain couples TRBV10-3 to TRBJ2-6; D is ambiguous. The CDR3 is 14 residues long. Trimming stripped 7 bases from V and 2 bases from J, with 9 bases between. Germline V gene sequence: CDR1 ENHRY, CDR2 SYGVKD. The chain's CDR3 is CAIMDPPGANVLTF. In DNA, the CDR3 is TGTGCCATCATGGACCCGCCTGGGGCCAACGTCCTGACTTTC.

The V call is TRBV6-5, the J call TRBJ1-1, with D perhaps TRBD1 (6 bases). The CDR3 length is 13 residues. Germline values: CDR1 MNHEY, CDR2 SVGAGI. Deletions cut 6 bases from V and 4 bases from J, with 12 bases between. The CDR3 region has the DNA TGTGCCAGCAGCGGACAGTTAGGCACTGAAGCTTTCTTT. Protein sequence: CASSGQLGTEAFF.

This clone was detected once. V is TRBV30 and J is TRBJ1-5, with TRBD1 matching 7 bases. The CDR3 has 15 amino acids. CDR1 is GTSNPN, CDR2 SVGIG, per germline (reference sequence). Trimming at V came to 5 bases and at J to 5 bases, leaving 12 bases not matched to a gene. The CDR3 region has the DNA TGTGCCTGGGAACCGGGACAGACTAAACATCAGCCCCAGCATTTT. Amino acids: CAWEPGQTKHQPQHF.

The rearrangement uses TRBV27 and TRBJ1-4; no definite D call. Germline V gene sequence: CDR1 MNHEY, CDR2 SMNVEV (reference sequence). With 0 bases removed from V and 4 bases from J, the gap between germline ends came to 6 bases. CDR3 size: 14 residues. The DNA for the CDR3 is TGTGCCAGCAGTTTATCCTCGGTTAATGAAAAACTGTTTTTT. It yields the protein CASSLSSVNEKLFF.

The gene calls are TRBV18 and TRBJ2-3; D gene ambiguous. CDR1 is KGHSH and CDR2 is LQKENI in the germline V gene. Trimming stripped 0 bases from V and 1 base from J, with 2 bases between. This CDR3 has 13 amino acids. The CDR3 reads CASSPPGTDTQYF. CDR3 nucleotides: TGTGCCAGCTCACCACCGGGCACAGATACGCAGTATTTT.

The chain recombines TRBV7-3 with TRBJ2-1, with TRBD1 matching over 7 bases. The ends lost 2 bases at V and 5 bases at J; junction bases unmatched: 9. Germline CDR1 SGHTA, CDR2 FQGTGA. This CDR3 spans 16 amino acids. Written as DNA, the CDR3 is TGTGCCAGCAGCTTATCGATCAGGGGGAGAAACAATGAGCAGTTCTTC. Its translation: CASSLSIRGRNNEQFF.

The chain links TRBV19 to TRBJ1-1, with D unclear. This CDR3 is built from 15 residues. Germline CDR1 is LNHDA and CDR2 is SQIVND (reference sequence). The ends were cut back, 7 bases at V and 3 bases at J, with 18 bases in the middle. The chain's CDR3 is CASNSYRGPDTEAFF. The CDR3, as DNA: TGTGCCAGTAATAGTTACAGAGGGCCAGACACTGAAGCTTTCTTT.

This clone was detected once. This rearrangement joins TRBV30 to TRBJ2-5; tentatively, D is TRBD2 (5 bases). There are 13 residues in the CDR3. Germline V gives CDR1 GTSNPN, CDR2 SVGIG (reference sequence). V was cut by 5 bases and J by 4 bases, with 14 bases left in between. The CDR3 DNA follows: TGTGCCTGGGGTAAAACTAGTGCAGAGACCCAGTACTTC. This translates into CAWGKTSAETQYF.

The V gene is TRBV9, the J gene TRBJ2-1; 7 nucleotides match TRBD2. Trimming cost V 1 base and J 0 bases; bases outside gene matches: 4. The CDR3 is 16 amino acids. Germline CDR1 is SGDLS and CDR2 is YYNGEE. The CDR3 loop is CASSVTSVNSYNEQFF. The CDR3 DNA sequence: TGTGCCAGCAGCGTAACTAGCGTAAACTCCTACAATGAGCAGTTCTTC.

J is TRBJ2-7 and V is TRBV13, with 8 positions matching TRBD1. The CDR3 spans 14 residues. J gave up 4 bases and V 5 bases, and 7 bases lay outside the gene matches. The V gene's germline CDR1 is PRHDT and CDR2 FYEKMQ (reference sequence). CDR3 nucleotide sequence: TGTGCCAGCAGCCCCAGGGGGCGGGCATACGAGCAGTACTTC. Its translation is CASSPRGRAYEQYF.

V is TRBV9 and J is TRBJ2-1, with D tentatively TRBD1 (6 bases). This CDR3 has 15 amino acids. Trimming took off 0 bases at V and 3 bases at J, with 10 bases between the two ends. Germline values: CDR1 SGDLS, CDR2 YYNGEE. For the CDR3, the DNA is TGTGCCAGCAGCGTAGAGAACAGGGTCTACAATGAGCAGTTCTTC. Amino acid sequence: CASSVENRVYNEQFF.

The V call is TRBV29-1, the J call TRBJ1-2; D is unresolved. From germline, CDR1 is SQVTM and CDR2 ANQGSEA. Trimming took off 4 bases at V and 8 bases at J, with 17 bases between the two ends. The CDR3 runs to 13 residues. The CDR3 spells CSVATLEGLGYTF. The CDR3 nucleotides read TGCAGCGTTGCGACCCTCGAAGGTTTGGGCTACACCTTC. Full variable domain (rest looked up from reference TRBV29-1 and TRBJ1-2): SAVISQKPSRDICQRGTSLTIQCQVDSQVTMMFWYRQQPGQSLTLIATANQGSEATYESGFVIDKFPISRPNLTFSTLTVSNMSPEDSSIYLCSVATLEGLGYTFGSGTRLTVV.

The CDR3 coding sequence is TGTGCCAGCAGCCAAGATCGAGCTAGCGGGATGAGGGGGGAGACCCAGTACTTC. Encoded protein: CASSQDRASGMRGETQYF. This chain connects TRBV3-1 (or the pseudogene TRBV3-2) to TRBJ2-5, with 9 bases that match TRBD2. Looked up from germline, CDR1 is LGHDT and CDR2 is YNNKEL (reference sequence). V gave up 0 bases and J gave up 5 bases; unmatched junction bases: 13. CDR3 length: 18 residues.

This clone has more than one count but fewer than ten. DNA of the CDR3: TGTGCCAGCAGTCCGCATGCGGGGAGCGGTGGCTACACCTTC. Its translation: CASSPHAGSGGYTF. The V call is TRBV27, the J call TRBJ1-2; D is unclear. This CDR3 has 14 amino acids. V was trimmed by 5 bases and J by 7 bases, leaving 17 bases between them. Germline values: CDR1 MNHEY, CDR2 SMNVEV (reference sequence).

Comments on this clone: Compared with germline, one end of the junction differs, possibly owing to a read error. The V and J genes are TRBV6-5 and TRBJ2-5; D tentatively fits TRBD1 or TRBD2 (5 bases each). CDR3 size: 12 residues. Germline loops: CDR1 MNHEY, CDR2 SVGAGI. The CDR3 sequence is CASAGTQGTQYF. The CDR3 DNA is TGTGCCAGCGCCGGGACCCAAGGGACCCAGTACTTC.

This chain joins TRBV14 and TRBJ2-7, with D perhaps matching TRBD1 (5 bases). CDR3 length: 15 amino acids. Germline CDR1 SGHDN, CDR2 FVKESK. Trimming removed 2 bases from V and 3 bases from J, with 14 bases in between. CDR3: CASSQRGQEIYEQYF. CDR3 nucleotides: TGTGCCAGCAGCCAACGCGGACAAGAAATCTACGAGCAGTACTTC.